This entry lists 4 T cell receptor beta chains sequenced from one sample in a study of blood T cell repertoires in COVID-19. The data were produced by immunoSEQ multiplex PCR, yet TCRdb's version contains in-frame clones alone and is incomplete. The table has 55,000 to 75,000 clones, 85% to 90% seen once. Sequenced: peripheral blood. Source of these receptors: a man aged 55 to 70 with acute or convalescent COVID-19.

The chain links TRBV3-1 (or the pseudogene TRBV3-2) to TRBJ1-3, with D possibly matching TRBD1 (6 bases). CDR1 and CDR2 from the germline V gene are LGHDT and YNNKEL (reference sequence). CDR3 length: 15 residues. Trimming took off 3 bases at V and 0 bases at J, with 9 bases between the two ends. This chain's CDR3 is CASSQGTYSGNTIYF. CDR3 nucleotide sequence: TGTGCCAGCAGCCAGGGGACATACTCTGGAAACACCATATATTTT.

This clone was recorded a few times. The V call is TRBV6-6, the J call TRBJ2-3; TRBD1 aligns across 7 bases. CDR1 is MNHNY, CDR2 SVGAGI, per germline (reference sequence). The CDR3 runs 15 residues. With V trimmed by 7 bases and J by 2 bases, 9 bases remained unmatched. The CDR3, as DNA: TGTGCCAGCAAGGGACAGAACTCCATCACAGATACGCAGTATTTT. The encoded protein is CASKGQNSITDTQYF.

The chain combines TRBV6-5 with TRBJ1-6, with 11 bases aligning to TRBD1. V lost 6 bases and J lost 8; bases outside the gene matches: 3. CDR3 length equals 14 residues. CDR1 and CDR2 (germline): MNHEY, SVGAGI. In DNA form, the CDR3 reads TGTGCCAGCAGGGAGGACAGGGGGCATTCACCCCTCCACTTT. This gives the protein CASREDRGHSPLHF.

V is TRBV13 and J is TRBJ1-3; a weak D match, TRBD1 (5 bases). V gave up 4 bases and J gave up 0 bases, with 10 bases separating them. CDR1 and CDR2 from the germline V gene are PRHDT and FYEKMQ (reference sequence). The CDR3 has 15 residues. DNA for the CDR3: TGTGCCAGCAGCTCCCACAGGAGCTCTGGAAACACCATATATTTT. Translating gives CASSSHRSSGNTIYF. Full variable domain (rest looked up from reference TRBV13 and TRBJ1-3): AAGVIQSPRHLIKEKRETATLKCYPIPRHDTVYWYQQGPGQDPQFLISFYEKMQSDKGSIPDRFSAQQFSDYHSELNMSSLELGDSALYFCASSSHRSSGNTIYFGEGSWLTVV.